These 27 T cell receptor beta chains share one sample of origin, sequenced in a study (TCRdb year 2016). Libraries were built with RT-PCR. Data came from an Illumina MiSeq. Through fastp at Q25 and MiXCR, TCRdb rebuilt clones from the public reads, retaining in-frame beta chains. Rows with one shared CDR3 protein collapse into an entry with the most common genes and DNA. In all, the sample holds almost 700,000 distinct CDR3 sequences, and around 14% of those were seen once. 3.6% of the sample comes from the top ten. Sequenced input: memory CD4+ T cells from blood. The receptor set was obtained from a female donor in good health, serving as a healthy control.

This clonotype was counted many times. The J gene is TRBJ2-7, the V gene TRBV12-3 or TRBV12-4, with a possible D match to TRBD1 (5 bases). V was trimmed by 5 bases and J by 5 bases, leaving 10 bases between them. The CDR3 contains 12 residues. The CDR3: CASSQGIHEQYF. Written as DNA, the CDR3 is TGTGCCAGCAGTCAGGGTATCCACGAGCAGTACTTC.

The chain carries TRBV5-1 and TRBJ2-2; no definite D call. This CDR3 has 16 residues. Between the trimmed V and J ends, which lost 2 bases and 2 bases, there was a span of 13 bases. Looked up from germline, CDR1 is SGHRS and CDR2 is YFSETQ. The CDR3: CASSFPQNPNTGELFF. The CDR3 DNA follows: TGCGCCAGCAGCTTCCCTCAAAACCCCAACACCGGGGAGCTGTTTTTT.

This clonotype was seen at least ten times. The conserved closing phenylalanine or tryptophan is absent in this CDR3, likely reflecting a read error. It is unclear where the CDR3 begins or ends on the DNA, so no DNA is shown, and the CDR3 is as TCRdb lists it. V gene TRBV3-1 combines with J gene TRBJ2-7; the table's D call TRBD2 went unverified against the DNA. Germline CDR1 and CDR2: LGHDT and YNNKEL (reference sequence). With termini counted, the CDR3 has 11 amino acids. The CDR3 is CASSQDVQLAI.

This clonotype was observed a few times. The rearrangement joins TRBV25-1 to TRBJ1-1; 7 bases are a match to TRBD1. CDR3 length equals 15 residues. CDR1 and CDR2 from the germline V gene are MGHDK and SYGVNS. V shed 3 bases and J 4 bases; nucleotides not matched to a gene: 8. Written as DNA, the CDR3 is TGTGCCAGCAGTGACCCGACAGGGAGGGCCACTGAAGCTTTCTTT. Its protein is CASSDPTGRATEAFF.

Ten or more counts support this clonotype. The chain combines TRBV10-3 with TRBJ2-5, with 8 bases fitting TRBD2. In germline, CDR1 is ENHRY, CDR2 SYGVKD. V lost 2 bases and J lost 5; bases outside the gene matches: 13. The length of the CDR3 is 17 residues. CDR3 nucleotides: TGTGCCATCAGTGAGCAGATTGTTAGCGGGATGGTGGAGACCCAGTACTTC. Translating gives CAISEQIVSGMVETQYF.

The chain carries TRBV5-1 and TRBJ2-3; tentative D call: TRBD2 (5 bases). V was pared by 3 bases and J by 2 bases, with 10 bases between. Germline CDR1 reads SGHRS; CDR2 reads YFSETQ. The CDR3 loop spans 14 amino acids. The CDR3 spells CASSYGGYTDTQYF. CDR3 coding DNA: TGCGCCAGCAGCTACGGAGGTTACACAGATACGCAGTATTTT.

The gene calls are TRBV4-3 and TRBJ2-1; D is ambiguous. The germline V gene encodes CDR1 LGHNA and CDR2 YSLEER. V was pared by 0 bases and J by 6 bases, with 12 bases between. The length of the CDR3 is 15 residues. The CDR3 bases are TGCGCCAGCAGCCAAGATGGCTCACCGGCCAATGAGCAGTTCTTC. This translates into CASSQDGSPANEQFF.

The chain joins TRBV5-4 to TRBJ2-3; D may correspond to TRBD1 or TRBD2 (5 bases each). CDR3 length: 17 residues. V was cut by 4 bases and J by 2 bases, with 20 bases left in between. Germline-derived CDR1 and CDR2 are SGHNT and YYREEE (reference sequence). CDR3 loop: CASSKIPGTALTDTQYF. In DNA, the CDR3 is TGTGCCAGCAGCAAAATACCCGGGACCGCCCTCACAGATACGCAGTATTTT.

This chain joins TRBV7-9 and TRBJ2-1; D possibly corresponds to TRBD1 (5 bases). Germline CDR1 reads SEHNR; CDR2 reads FQNEAQ (reference sequence). This CDR3 is 15 amino acids long. The germline V and J ends were trimmed by 0 bases and 4 bases, with 10 bases remaining between them. The CDR3 DNA reads as TGTGCCAGCAGCTTAGCGAATCGACAGTACAATGAGCAGTTCTTC. As protein: CASSLANRQYNEQFF.

The chain has TRBV5-5 and TRBJ2-1; TRBD1 is a possible D gene (6 bases). V gave up 1 base and J gave up 4 bases, with 12 bases separating them. The CDR3 has 15 residues. From germline, CDR1 is SGHKS and CDR2 YYEKEE (reference sequence). The CDR3 coding sequence is TGTGCCAGCAGCTTGACGCCAGGGGAGTACAATGAGCAGTTCTTC. The encoded protein is CASSLTPGEYNEQFF.

This clonotype was seen a few times. The V call is TRBV28, the J call TRBJ2-7, with D possibly being TRBD2 (6 bases). The ends were cut back, 6 bases at V and 0 bases at J, with 15 bases in the middle. The germline CDR1 and CDR2 sequences are MDHEN and SYDVKM. This CDR3 has 15 amino acids. CDR3 in DNA: TGTGCCAGCAGCCCCCCCGGGGGACTCTCCTACGAGCAGTACTTC. It encodes CASSPPGGLSYEQYF.

As for this clonotype: A much larger clone lies a single base off, so this may be a read error. The rearrangement joins TRBV5-1 to TRBJ2-7, with a tentative D call TRBD1 (5 bases). The CDR3 has 12 residues. CDR1 and CDR2 (germline): SGHRS, YFSETQ. CDR3 protein: CVSANQGYEQYF. Here the CDR3 DNA reads TGCGTCAGCGCAAATCAGGGCTACGAGCAGTACTTC. Full variable domain (missing parts from reference TRBV5-1 and TRBJ2-7): KAGVTQTPRYLIKTRGQQVTLSCSPISGHRSVSWYQQTPGQGLQFLFEYFSETQRNKGNFPGRFSGRQFSNSRSEMNVSTLELGDSALYLCVSANQGYEQYFGPGTRLTVT.

This clonotype was detected a few times. This chain connects TRBV6-5 to TRBJ1-2; no firm D call. Germline V gives CDR1 MNHEY, CDR2 SVGAGI. This CDR3 contains 13 residues. V lost 5 bases, J lost 5 bases, and 12 bases lay in between. The CDR3 here is CASSPRVEYGYTF. The CDR3 bases are TGTGCCAGCAGTCCCCGGGTAGAGTATGGCTACACCTTC.

The chain carries TRBV5-5 and TRBJ1-3; 8 bases map to TRBD1. Germline V gene sequence: CDR1 SGHKS, CDR2 YYEKEE (reference sequence). The CDR3 runs 17 residues. J lost 0 bases, V lost 5 bases, and 10 bases had no gene match. CDR3 nucleotide sequence: TGTGCCAGCAGAACCGGGACAGGCTCATCCTCTGGAAACACCATATATTTT. This gives the protein CASRTGTGSSSGNTIYF.

This clonotype was recorded many times. The rearrangement links TRBV9 to TRBJ2-3; D is unclear. CDR1 is SGDLS and CDR2 is YYNGEE in the germline V gene. The CDR3 is made up of 14 amino acids. The V end was cut by 0 bases, the J end by 0 bases, with 5 bases between. The CDR3 protein is CASSVGYSTDTQYF. CDR3 DNA: TGTGCCAGCAGCGTAGGCTACAGCACAGATACGCAGTATTTT.

This clonotype appeared a few times. The rearrangement joins TRBV20-1 to TRBJ1-6, with D uncertain. CDR3 length: 14 residues. Germline loops: CDR1 DFQATT, CDR2 SNEGSKA (reference sequence). Here the CDR3 DNA reads TGCAGCCTTATCCCCCCAGCGAACGGGTCACCCCTCCACTTT. This translates into CSLIPPANGSPLHF.

This clonotype was picked up a small number of times. This chain connects TRBV24-1 to TRBJ2-5; D is uncertain. Trimming cost V 5 bases and J 5 bases, with 8 bases left between them. The CDR3 sequence is 12 residues long. CDR1 is KGHDR, CDR2 SFDVKD, per germline. CDR3 amino acids: CATSGRRETQYF. The CDR3 nucleotides are TGTGCCACCAGTGGCAGAAGGGAGACCCAGTACTTC.

The CDR3 DNA is TGTGCCAGCAGCTTCAGGCTAGCGGGGGGGTCCTACGAGCAGTACTTC. It encodes CASSFRLAGGSYEQYF. The chain joins TRBV7-2 to TRBJ2-7, with 12 positions matching TRBD2. Trimming took 3 bases from V and 1 from J; bases not matched to a gene: 4. The CDR3 loop spans 16 amino acids. The V gene's germline CDR1 is SGHTA and CDR2 FQGNSA.

This clonotype has only a few counts. This chain joins TRBV2 and TRBJ1-2, with TRBD1 identical over 7 bases. Trimming took 5 bases from V and 5 from J; bases not matched to a gene: 11. The CDR3 consists of 15 residues. Germline V CDR1 and CDR2: SNHLY, FYNNEI. The CDR3 DNA reads TGTGCCAGCAGTTTGAACGAGGGGGCGCGGTATGGCTACACCTTC. Its protein is CASSLNEGARYGYTF.

The CDR3 here is CASTYSTDTQYF. CDR3 bases: TGTGCCAGCACTTATAGCACAGATACGCAGTATTTT. The V and J genes are TRBV12-3 or TRBV12-4 and TRBJ2-3; no clear D. Deletions cut 7 bases from V and 0 bases from J, with 5 bases between. The CDR3 contains 12 residues.

The rearrangement joins TRBV6-1 to TRBJ2-3; no reliable D call. The germline V and J ends were trimmed by 1 base and 5 bases, with 7 bases remaining between them. Germline CDR1 reads MNHNS; CDR2 reads SASEGT. There are 13 residues in the CDR3. The CDR3 protein is CASSEVRIDTQYF. CDR3 nucleotides: TGTGCCAGCAGTGAAGTTAGGATAGATACGCAGTATTTT.

V usage is TRBV11-2 and J usage is TRBJ1-5; a possible D gene is TRBD1 (5 bases). Trimming took 4 bases from V and 5 from J, leaving 12 bases between them. The CDR3 totals 14 residues. Germline V gene sequence: CDR1 SGHAT, CDR2 FQNNGV. The CDR3 sequence is CASSSTGPYQPQHF. In nucleotides, the CDR3 is TGTGCCAGCAGCTCAACGGGGCCTTATCAGCCCCAGCATTTT. Full variable domain (missing parts from reference TRBV11-2 and TRBJ1-5): EAGVAQSPRYKIIEKRQSVAFWCNPISGHATLYWYQQILGQGPKLLIQFQNNGVVDDSQLPKDRFSAERLKGVDSTLKIQPAKLEDSAVYLCASSSTGPYQPQHFGDGTRLSIL.

The chain employs TRBV24-1 and TRBJ1-1; no clear D gene. CDR1 and CDR2 from the germline V gene are KGHDR and SFDVKD. The CDR3 is made up of 15 amino acids. V lost 3 bases and J lost 5, with 15 bases in between. The CDR3 is CATSDAFGDGTEAFF. The CDR3 nucleotides are TGTGCCACCAGTGATGCCTTCGGGGATGGGACTGAAGCTTTCTTT.

This clonotype was counted between two and nine times. This sequence joins TRBV20-1 and TRBJ1-5, with D uncertain. Per the germline V gene, CDR1 is DFQATT and CDR2 is SNEGSKA (reference sequence). The CDR3 has 15 amino acids. Trimming cost V 3 bases and J 2 bases, with 14 bases left between them. In DNA form, the CDR3 reads TGCAGTGCTAGGATTGGGGTCGGTGGCAATCAGCCCCAGCATTTT. Translated, it gives CSARIGVGGNQPQHF.

This clonotype has only a few counts. This sequence joins TRBV4-3 and TRBJ1-5; D may be TRBD1 (6 bases). Trimming took off 3 bases at V and 7 bases at J, with 13 bases between the two ends. The germline V gene has CDR1 LGHNA and CDR2 YSLEER. The CDR3 extends over 14 amino acids. The CDR3 region is CASSQEDRRQPQHF. The CDR3, as DNA: TGCGCCAGCAGCCAGGAAGACAGGCGACAGCCCCAGCATTTT.

V is TRBV24-1 and J is TRBJ1-5; D possibly corresponds to TRBD1 (5 bases). V lost 10 bases and J 4 bases, leaving 16 bases between the germline ends. The germline gives CDR1 KGHDR, CDR2 SFDVKD. This CDR3 is 14 amino acids long. The CDR3 DNA sequence: TGTGCCACGTGGGGGGGGGGAAGGAATCAGCCCCAGCATTTT. This gives the protein CATWGGGRNQPQHF.

The V gene is TRBV24-1, the J gene TRBJ2-2; 8 bases match TRBD1. V shed 3 bases, J shed 6 bases, and the junction held 20 bases outside the gene matches. Germline CDR1 is KGHDR and CDR2 is SFDVKD. CDR3 length: 20 residues. The CDR3 sequence: CATSDPGQGPTSNTAGELFF. The CDR3, as DNA: TGTGCCACCAGTGATCCCGGACAGGGACCTACTTCGAACACTGCCGGGGAGCTGTTTTTT.